Listed here are 2 T cell receptor beta chains from one sample, sequenced in a study of cytomegalovirus exposure and HLA in healthy donors. Primers: 60 Vbeta forward and 13 Jbeta reverse. Profiled with immunoSEQ multiplex PCR; TCRdb holds only in-frame clones, not every one. The sample gives under 200,000 clones, roughly 80% of which show up once; around 5.7% is in the top ten. Sequencing input: PBMCs. These receptors all stem from a middle-aged man in good health and CMV-seronegative.

The CDR3: CASSQSGGSYQPQHF. CDR3 in DNA: TGCGCCAGCAGCCAATCCGGGGGGTCCTATCAGCCCCAGCATTTT. The V and J genes are TRBV4-1 and TRBJ1-5, with D tentatively TRBD1 (5 bases). V lost 2 bases, J lost 5 bases, and 13 bases lay in between. Germline assignment: CDR1 MGHRA and CDR2 YSYEKL. The CDR3 loop spans 15 amino acids.

This clone was picked up a small number of times. The chain couples TRBV10-3 to TRBJ1-1, with 7 bases fitting TRBD1. The CDR3 is made up of 12 amino acids. After removal of 6 bases from V and 10 bases from J, the junction contained 8 bases not matched to a gene. Germline V CDR1 and CDR2: ENHRY, SYGVKD. This CDR3 reads CAIRQDRARAFF. The CDR3 DNA sequence: TGTGCCATCAGGCAAGACAGGGCGCGAGCTTTCTTT.